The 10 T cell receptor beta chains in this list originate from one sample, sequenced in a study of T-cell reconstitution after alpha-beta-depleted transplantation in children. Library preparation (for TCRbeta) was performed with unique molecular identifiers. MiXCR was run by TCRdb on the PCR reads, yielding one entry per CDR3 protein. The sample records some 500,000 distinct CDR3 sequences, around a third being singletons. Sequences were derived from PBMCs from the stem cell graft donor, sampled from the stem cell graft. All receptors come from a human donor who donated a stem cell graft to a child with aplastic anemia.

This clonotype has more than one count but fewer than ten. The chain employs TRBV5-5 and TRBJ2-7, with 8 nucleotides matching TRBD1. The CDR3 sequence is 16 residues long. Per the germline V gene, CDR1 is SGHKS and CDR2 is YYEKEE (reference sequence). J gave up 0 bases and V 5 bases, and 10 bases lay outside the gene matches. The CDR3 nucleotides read TGTGCCAGCAGGCACGACAGGGGCAAACTCTCCTACGAGCAGTACTTC. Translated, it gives CASRHDRGKLSYEQYF.

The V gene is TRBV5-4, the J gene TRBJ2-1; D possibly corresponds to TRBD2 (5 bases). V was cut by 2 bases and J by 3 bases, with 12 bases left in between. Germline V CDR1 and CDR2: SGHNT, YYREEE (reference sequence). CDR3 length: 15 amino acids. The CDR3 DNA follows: TGTGCCAGCAGCTTAGCATTCCGGGACTACAATGAGCAGTTCTTC. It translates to CASSLAFRDYNEQFF.

CDR3 region: CASSQGLAGANVLTF. The CDR3 DNA sequence: TGCGCCAGCAGCCAGGGATTGGCTGGGGCCAACGTCCTGACTTTC. The rearrangement uses TRBV5-1 and TRBJ2-6, with D maybe TRBD1 (5 bases). Trimming removed 4 bases at V and 2 bases at J, with 10 bases between. Germline CDR1 and CDR2: SGHRS and YFSETQ. The CDR3 totals 15 residues.

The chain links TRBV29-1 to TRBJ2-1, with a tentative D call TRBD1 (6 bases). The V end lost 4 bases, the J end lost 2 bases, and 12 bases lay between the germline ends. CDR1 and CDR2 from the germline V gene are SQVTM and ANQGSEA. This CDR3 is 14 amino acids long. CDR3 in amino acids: CSVAPGHTYNEQFF. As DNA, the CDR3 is TGCAGCGTTGCACCGGGACACACCTACAATGAGCAGTTCTTC.

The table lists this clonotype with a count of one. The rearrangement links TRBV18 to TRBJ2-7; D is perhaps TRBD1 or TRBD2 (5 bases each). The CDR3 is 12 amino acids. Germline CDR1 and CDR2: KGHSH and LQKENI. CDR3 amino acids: CAAGTESYEQYF. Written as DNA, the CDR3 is TGTGCAGCCGGGACGGAGAGCTACGAGCAGTACTTC.

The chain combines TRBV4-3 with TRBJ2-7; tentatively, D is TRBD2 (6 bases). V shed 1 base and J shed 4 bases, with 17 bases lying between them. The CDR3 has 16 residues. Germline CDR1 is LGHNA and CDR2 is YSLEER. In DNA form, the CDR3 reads TGCGCCAGCAGCCAAGGGCTCACGGGACTTTCGTACGAGCAGTACTTC. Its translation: CASSQGLTGLSYEQYF.

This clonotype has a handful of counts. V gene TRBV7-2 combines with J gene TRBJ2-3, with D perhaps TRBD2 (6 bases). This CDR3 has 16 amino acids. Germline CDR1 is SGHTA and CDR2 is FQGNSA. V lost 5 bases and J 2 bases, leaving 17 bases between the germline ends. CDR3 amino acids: CASSPKVADPTDTQYF. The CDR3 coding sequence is TGTGCCAGCAGCCCGAAAGTAGCGGATCCCACAGATACGCAGTATTTT. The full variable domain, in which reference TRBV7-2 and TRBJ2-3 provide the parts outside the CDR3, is GAGVSQSPSNKVTEKGKDVELRCDPISGHTALYWYRQSLGQGLEFLIYFQGNSAPDKSGLPSDRFSAERTGGSVSTLTIQRTQQEDSAVYLCASSPKVADPTDTQYFGPGTRLTVL.

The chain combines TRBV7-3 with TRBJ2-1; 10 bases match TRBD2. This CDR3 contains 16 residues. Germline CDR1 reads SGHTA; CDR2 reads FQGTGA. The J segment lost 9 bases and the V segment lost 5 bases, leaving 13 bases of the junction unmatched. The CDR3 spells CASSNGSGRALVEQFF. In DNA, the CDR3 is TGTGCCAGCAGCAACGGGAGCGGGAGGGCTCTTGTTGAGCAGTTCTTC.

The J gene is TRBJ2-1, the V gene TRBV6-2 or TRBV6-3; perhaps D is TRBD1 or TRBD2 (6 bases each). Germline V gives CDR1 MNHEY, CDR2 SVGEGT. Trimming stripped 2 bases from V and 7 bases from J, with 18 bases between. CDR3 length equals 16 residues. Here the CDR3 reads CASSYDGGTPRNEQFF. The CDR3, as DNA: TGTGCCAGCAGTTACGACGGGGGCACCCCGAGGAATGAGCAGTTCTTC.

Here the CDR3 DNA reads TGTGCCAGCAGACTCGTAGCGGGAAGTGGGCACAATGAGCAGTTCTTC. The encoded protein is CASRLVAGSGHNEQFF. The rearrangement joins TRBV11-3 to TRBJ2-1; 8 nucleotides align to TRBD2. Losses at the gene ends were 6 bases for V and 5 bases for J; bases not matched to a gene: 12. This CDR3 has 16 amino acids. CDR1 and CDR2 from the germline V gene are SGHNT and YENEEA.